Presented here are 15 T cell receptor beta chains from one specimen sequenced in a study of PD-1 blockade in classical Hodgkin lymphoma. The table came from immunoSEQ multiplex PCR; TCRdb's copy has only in-frame clones and leaves some out. Of 15,000 to 20,000 clones listed, approximately 82% are singletons. This sample's time point: cycle 4 day 1 (C4D1), after less than 7 weeks of nivolumab. Relapse was seen in all patients after autologous stem cell transplantation, and brentuximab vedotin exposure was variable. Out of thawed PBMCs, magnetic negative selection purified CD4+ T cells. The sequences come from CD4+ T cells from blood, collected before the fourth cycle of nivolumab. These receptors originate from a human donor with classical Hodgkin lymphoma.

This clone has only one observation. The gene calls are TRBV7-2 and TRBJ2-4; possible D gene TRBD2, 5 bases. This CDR3 is 17 amino acids long. Germline V lookup: CDR1 SGHTA, CDR2 FQGNSA. The V gene lost 4 bases and the J gene lost 1 base, with 17 bases spanning the gap. The CDR3 spells CASSSPTRVGAKNIQYF. Written as DNA, the CDR3 is TGTGCCAGCAGCTCACCCACTAGAGTTGGGGCCAAAAACATTCAGTACTTC. Full variable domain (rest looked up from reference TRBV7-2 and TRBJ2-4): GAGVSQSPSNKVTEKGKDVELRCDPISGHTALYWYRQSLGQGLEFLIYFQGNSAPDKSGLPSDRFSAERTGGSVSTLTIQRTQQEDSAVYLCASSSPTRVGAKNIQYFGAGTRLSVL.

V is TRBV5-1 and J is TRBJ2-7; TRBD1 matches 9 bases. There are 13 residues in the CDR3. Germline trimming cut 0 bases from V and 6 bases from J; bases unmatched to any gene: 1. CDR1 and CDR2 from the germline V gene are SGHRS and YFSETQ. Here the CDR3 DNA reads TGCGCCAGCAGCTTGGCGACAGGGGGCGAGCAGTACTTC. Translation gives CASSLATGGEQYF.

This chain connects TRBV5-1 to TRBJ2-1; TRBD2 matches 7 bases. V shed 0 bases and J 1 base; nucleotides not matched to a gene: 4. Germline V gene lookup returns CDR1 SGHRS and CDR2 YFSETQ. The CDR3 is made up of 16 amino acids. This chain's CDR3 is CASSLAPAGSYNEQFF. CDR3 DNA: TGCGCCAGCAGCTTGGCCCCAGCGGGATCCTACAATGAGCAGTTCTTC.

This rearrangement joins TRBV5-5 to TRBJ2-7; possible D gene TRBD2, 5 bases. From germline, CDR1 is SGHKS and CDR2 YYEKEE (reference sequence). The CDR3 length is 12 residues. V was clipped by 5 bases and J by 8 bases, with 14 bases between them. The CDR3 spells CASSRTSSQQYF. In DNA, the CDR3 is TGTGCCAGCAGTCGGACTTCCTCTCAGCAGTACTTC.

The chain has TRBV19 and TRBJ2-5; 7 bases match TRBD1. CDR3 length: 13 residues. Losses at the gene ends were 4 bases for V and 5 bases for J; bases not matched to a gene: 4. CDR1 LNHDA and CDR2 SQIVND come from the germline V gene (reference sequence). CDR3 in amino acids: CASSTAQGETQYF. The CDR3 coding sequence is TGTGCCAGTAGTACCGCACAGGGGGAGACCCAGTACTTC.

The rearrangement links TRBV5-6 to TRBJ2-7; 7 bases align to TRBD1. There are 14 residues in the CDR3. From germline, CDR1 is SGHDT and CDR2 YYEEEE. With V trimmed by 3 bases and J by 2 bases, 5 bases remained unmatched. The CDR3 coding sequence is TGTGCCAGCAGCTGGAGCCAGGGGGCCTACGAGCAGTACTTC. Amino acids: CASSWSQGAYEQYF. The variable domain in full, with the rest retrieved from reference TRBV5-6 and TRBJ2-7, is DAGVTQSPTHLIKTRGQQVTLRCSPKSGHDTVSWYQQALGQGPQFIFQYYEEEERQRGNFPDRFSGHQFPNYSSELNVNALLLGDSALYLCASSWSQGAYEQYFGPGTRLTVT.

The DNA for the CDR3 is TGTGCCAGCAGTCTGACCGCAGAAAACTATGGCTACACCTTC. Protein product: CASSLTAENYGYTF. V gene TRBV28 combines with J gene TRBJ1-2; D gene unclear. The V gene lost 5 bases and the J gene lost 2 bases, with 12 bases spanning the gap. CDR1 and CDR2 (germline): MDHEN, SYDVKM. The CDR3 consists of 14 residues.

The table lists this clone with a count of one. V gene TRBV2 combines with J gene TRBJ1-3; no clear D. Germline V CDR1 and CDR2: SNHLY, FYNNEI. This CDR3 has 14 residues. The V gene lost 2 bases and the J gene lost 7 bases, with 12 bases spanning the gap. CDR3 DNA: TGTGCCAGCAGTGAAACCTCAGTTGGGAACACCATATATTTT. Its protein is CASSETSVGNTIYF.

V usage is TRBV6-4 and J usage is TRBJ2-3; D call uncertain. The V and J ends lost 6 bases and 3 bases respectively, with 10 bases between them. Germline V gives CDR1 MRHNA, CDR2 SNTAGT. The CDR3 length is 13 residues. The CDR3 coding sequence is TGTGCCAGCAGCCTACACGGTACAGATACGCAGTATTTT. Translated, it gives CASSLHGTDTQYF.

J is TRBJ2-5 and V is TRBV5-1; D remains unclear. Germline CDR1 SGHRS, CDR2 YFSETQ. Trimming removed 3 bases from V and 5 bases from J, with 8 bases in between. CDR3 length equals 12 residues. CDR3 sequence (DNA): TGCGCCAGCAGCTCCTCTCTGGAGACCCAGTACTTC. Amino acids: CASSSSLETQYF.

The CDR3 is CATSRDYGYTF. The CDR3 DNA is TGTGCCACCTCTCGAGACTATGGCTACACCTTC. The rearrangement uses TRBV28 and TRBJ1-2; D unclear. V lost 10 bases to trimming and J lost 3 bases, with 9 bases between them. Germline lookup yields CDR1 MDHEN and CDR2 SYDVKM. The CDR3 totals 11 residues.

The genes are TRBV29-1 and TRBJ2-1; 8 nucleotides line up with TRBD1. This CDR3 spans 13 amino acids. Germline CDR1 and CDR2: SQVTM and ANQGSEA. J gave up 6 bases and V 7 bases, and 8 bases lay outside the gene matches. The CDR3 here is CSAGMDRANEQFF. CDR3 nucleotide sequence: TGCAGCGCCGGGATGGACAGGGCCAATGAGCAGTTCTTC.

This CDR3 is CASSIDLGSEQYF. CDR3 bases: TGTGCCAGTAGTATAGATCTAGGATCCGAGCAGTACTTC. The chain joins TRBV19 to TRBJ2-7, with D unresolved. Germline V gene sequence: CDR1 LNHDA, CDR2 SQIVND (reference sequence). The CDR3 runs 13 residues. Trimming shortened V by 0 bases and J by 6 bases, and 9 bases separated the two germline ends.

The rearrangement joins TRBV29-1 to TRBJ2-1; the match to TRBD2 covers 10 bases. CDR1 is SQVTM, CDR2 ANQGSEA, per germline. The length of the CDR3 is 14 residues. Trimming at V came to 7 bases and at J to 0 bases, leaving 3 bases not matched to a gene. In DNA form, the CDR3 reads TGCAGCGAAATAGCGGGAGGCTCCTACAATGAGCAGTTCTTC. Its protein is CSEIAGGSYNEQFF.

The V and J genes are TRBV2 and TRBJ2-2; no firm D call. The CDR3 runs 15 residues. Germline V gene data show CDR1 as SNHLY and CDR2 as FYNNEI. V lost 3 bases and J lost 2, with 10 bases in between. The CDR3 DNA reads as TGTGCCAGCAGTGAGGTTGGCGGAAACACCGGGGAGCTGTTTTTT. Translation: CASSEVGGNTGELFF. Combining the CDR3 with reference TRBV2 and TRBJ2-2 gives the whole variable domain EPEVTQTPSHQVTQMGQEVILRCVPISNHLYFYWYRQILGQKVEFLVSFYNNEISEKSEIFDDQFSVERPDGSNFTLKIRSTKLEDSAMYFCASSEVGGNTGELFFGEGSRLTVL.